These T cell receptor beta chains were read from a single sample in a study of cytomegalovirus exposure and HLA in healthy donors. Profiling relied on immunoSEQ multiplex PCR, and the TCRdb table lists in-frame clones only, not all of them. The table includes over 200,000 clones, approximately 80% detected once. Sequencing used PBMCs. The receptors shown here come from a woman aged 25 to 45 in good health and CMV-seropositive. The CDR3 runs from the conserved cysteine through the conserved F or W. D genes are given only for firm matches. Clone sizes are given selectively: once, few, many, or a class where the clone is expanded.

>-|TRBJ2-7|TRBV4-1|-
TGCGCCAGCAGCCAAGCGGACAGATACGAGCAGTACTTC
CASSQADRYEQYF
>-|TRBJ2-5|TRBV27|-
TGTGCCAGCAGTTCAACGGGTATCCAAGAGACCCAGTACTTC
CASSSTGIQETQYF
>few|TRBJ2-7|TRBV2|TRBD1
TGTGCCAGCAGTCCTCGGACAGGGGAGCAGTACTTC
CASSPRTGEQYF
>-|TRBJ2-7|TRBV14|TRBD2
TGTGCCAGCAGTCTTGGGGGGGGCTCCTACGAGCAGTACTTC
CASSLGGGSYEQYF
>few|TRBJ1-1|TRBV10-3|-
TGTGCCATCAGTGAGTCGTCGAGGAACACTGAAGCTTTCTTT
CAISESSRNTEAFF
>-|TRBJ2-7|TRBV6-5|-
TGTGCCAGCAGTTACTCGATCTCCACTAGTTTCAGCGAGCAGTACTTC
CASSYSISTSFSEQYF
>-|TRBJ1-5|TRBV29-1|-
TGCAGCGTTGTTGGGGATAATCAGCCCCAGCATTTT
CSVVGDNQPQHF
>-|TRBJ2-5|TRBV30|-
TGTGCCTGTACTGGGCAGGGCCAAGAGACCCAGTACTTC
CACTGQGQETQYF
>-|TRBJ1-1|TRBV4-1|TRBD1
TGCGCCAGCACAATGTCGGGGACAGGGGGGATGAACACTGAAGCTTTCTTT
CASTMSGTGGMNTEAFF
>-|TRBJ2-6|TRBV5-4|-
TGTGCCAGCAGCGGAACCATGACCGTCCTGACTTTC
CASSGTMTVLTF
>-|TRBJ2-3|TRBV27|TRBD1
TGTGCCAGCAGCCAGGACAGGGGTCTCACAGATACGCAGTATTTT
CASSQDRGLTDTQYF
>once|TRBJ2-3|TRBV7-6|TRBD1
TGTGCCAGCAGCCCACAGGGGATTACGACAGATACGCAGTATTTT
CASSPQGITTDTQYF
>-|TRBJ1-2|TRBV28|-
TGTGCCAGCAGTTTGTACGGGATTAAAGGCTACACCTTC
CASSLYGIKGYTF
>-|TRBJ1-5|TRBV30|TRBD1
TGTGCCTGGAGTGACCCCGGGACAGGGGACAATCAGCCCCAGCATTTT
CAWSDPGTGDNQPQHF
>-|TRBJ1-1|TRBV5-6|TRBD1
TGTGCCAGCAGCTTGGGGGCAGGGGGATACACTGAAGCTTTCTTT
CASSLGAGGYTEAFF
>-|TRBJ1-2|TRBV5-1|TRBD1
TGCGCCAGCAGCCCAGGACAGGGGGTGACTGGCTACACCTTC
CASSPGQGVTGYTF
>few|TRBJ2-3|TRBV10-3|TRBD2
TGTGCCATCAGTGAGTCGCCTAGCGGGAATATAATTTCAGATACGCAGTATTTT
CAISESPSGNIISDTQYF
>-|TRBJ1-3|TRBV28|-
TGTGCCATACAGGGTTCTGGAAACACCATATATTTT
CAIQGSGNTIYF